Sequencing of this TCR beta chain was carried out in a study of T cells in Graves' hyperthyroidism and ophthalmopathy. This clonotype was recorded at least ten times. RNA transcripts were the template for amplifying TCR beta CDR3 regions. Using the HTBI primer set, a first-round RT-PCR was run on the TCR CDR3. From the multiplex PCR reads, TCRdb called clonotypes with MiXCR, one entry per CDR3 protein. The sample yields 560,000 or so distinct CDR3 sequences, nearly 20% seen once. This CDR3 has 15 amino acids. CDR1 and CDR2 (germline): LGHDT, YNNKEL (reference sequence). V lost 4 bases, J lost 4 bases, and 13 bases lay in between.

The V gene is TRBV3-1, the J gene TRBJ2-2; no clear D. The sequence derives from a man in his forties or fifties with Graves' ophthalmopathy. Input material: blood. The CDR3 DNA reads TGTGCCAGCAGCCCCTTCCTGCAGGCCACCGGGGAGCTGTTTTTT. Amino acid sequence: CASSPFLQATGELFF. Full variable domain (missing parts from reference TRBV3-1 and TRBJ2-2): DTAVSQTPKYLVTQMGNDKSIKCEQNLGHDTMYWYKQDSKKFLKIMFSYNNKELIINETVPNRFSPKSPDKAHLNLHINSLELGDSAVYFCASSPFLQATGELFFGEGSRLTVL.